The clone carrying this T cell receptor beta chain was recorded only once. The antigen remains unidentified. The TCRbeta library was prepared with unique molecular identifiers. TCRdb independently ran MiXCR on the PCR reads; one entry per CDR3 protein. The table shows about 500,000 distinct CDR3 sequences, with more than 9.5% occurring only once. These data belong to a study of T-cell reconstitution after alpha-beta-depleted transplantation in children. Findings and caveats of the study: After one year, T-cell counts and TCRbeta diversity mostly came from new T cells.

The receptor was derived from a female patient aged 2-10 years who had a stem cell transplant for aplastic anemia, so the T cells may come from the graft donor. Here the sequenced sample was PBMCs, mostly from graft donor cells, taken 180 days after TCRalphabeta/CD19-depleted stem cell transplant.

The CDR3 region is CSASNRGSTNEKLFF. As DNA, the CDR3 is TGCAGCGCCTCAAACAGGGGGTCAACTAATGAAAAACTGTTTTTT. The chain employs TRBV29-1 and TRBJ1-4, with 8 bases aligning to TRBD1. Germline trimming cut 7 bases from V and 0 bases from J; bases unmatched to any gene: 7. CDR1 is SQVTM and CDR2 is ANQGSEA in the germline V gene. The CDR3 totals 15 residues.